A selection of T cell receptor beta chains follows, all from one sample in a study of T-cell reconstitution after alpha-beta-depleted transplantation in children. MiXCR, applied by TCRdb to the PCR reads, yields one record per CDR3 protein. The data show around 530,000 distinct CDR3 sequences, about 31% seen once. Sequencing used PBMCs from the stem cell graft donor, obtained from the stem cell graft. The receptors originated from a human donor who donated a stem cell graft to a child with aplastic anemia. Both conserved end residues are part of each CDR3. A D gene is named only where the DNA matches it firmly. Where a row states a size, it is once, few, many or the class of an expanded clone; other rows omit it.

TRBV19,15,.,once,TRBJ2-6,TGTGCCAGTGCTCGGGCAGACTCTGGGGCCAACGTCCTGACTTTC,CASARADSGANVLTF
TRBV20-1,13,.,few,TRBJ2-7,TGCAGTGCTATCACGACTACCCGCGGCGAGCAGTACTTC,CSAITTTRGEQYF
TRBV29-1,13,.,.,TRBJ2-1,TGCAGCGTTGCTTCCGGGAGTCAGGGAGAGCAGTTCTTC,CSVASGSQGEQFF
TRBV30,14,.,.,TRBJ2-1,TGTGCCTGGAGTACGACAAATCCGGGGAATGAGCAGTTCTTC,CAWSTTNPGNEQFF
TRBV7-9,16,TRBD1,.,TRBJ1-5,TGTGCCAGCAGCCCACTGACAGGGACGGGCAATCAGCCCCAGCATTTT,CASSPLTGTGNQPQHF
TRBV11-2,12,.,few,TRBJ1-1,TGTGCCAGCAGCCTAAACCAGGGGGAAGCTTTCTTT,CASSLNQGEAFF
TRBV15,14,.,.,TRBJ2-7,TGTGCCACCAGCATAGGGATGGCGATTCACGAGCAGTACTTC,CATSIGMAIHEQYF
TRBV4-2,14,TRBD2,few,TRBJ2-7,TGTGCCAGCAGCCAAGGGACTAGCGGCTACGAGCAGTACTTC,CASSQGTSGYEQYF
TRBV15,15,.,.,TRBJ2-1,TGTGCCACCAGCAGTTGGGGACTCGGGGACAATGAGCAGTTCTTC,CATSSWGLGDNEQFF
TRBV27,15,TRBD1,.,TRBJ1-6,TGTGCCAGCACCGGGCGGCGGGACAGGTTTTCACCCCTCCACTTT,CASTGRRDRFSPLHF
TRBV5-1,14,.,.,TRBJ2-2,TGCGCCAGCAGCCCGGTTGCGGACACCGGGGAGCTGTTTTTT,CASSPVADTGELFF
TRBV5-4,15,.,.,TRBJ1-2,TGTGCCAGCAGCCCGGGAACAGGGAATAACTATGGCTACACCTTC,CASSPGTGNNYGYTF